Listed below are T cell receptor beta chains from one sample, sequenced in a study of T cell changes during pregnancy in multiple sclerosis. Repertoires were generated with immunoSEQ multiplex PCR, while TCRdb's copy carries only in-frame clones and drops some. The sample includes roughly 58,000 clones, 85% to 95% seen only once; the top ten take less than 4.5%. The specimen comprised CD8+ T cells from peripheral blood mononuclear cells, sampled in the third trimester of pregnancy. The receptor source for this set is a female donor with multiple sclerosis, enrolled in a pregnancy study. Each CDR3 is given with its conserved first and last residue. Each record gives: J gene, D gene, V gene, clone size, CDR3 protein, CDR3 DNA. A D gene is named only where the DNA matches it firmly. Clone size is given for some rows only: seen once, a few or many times, or a class if the clone is expanded.

>TRBJ1-1|NA|TRBV4-1|once
CASSQGYLNTEAFF
TGCGCCAGCAGCCAAGGGTACTTGAACACTGAAGCTTTCTTT
>TRBJ2-7|NA|TRBV10-3|NA
CATREEAGSSYEQYF
TGTGCCACCCGCGAGGAGGCGGGGAGCTCCTACGAGCAGTACTTC
>TRBJ2-1|NA|TRBV6-5|NA
CASSFSAPLFEQFF
TGTGCCAGCAGTTTCAGCGCCCCGCTCTTTGAGCAGTTCTTC
>TRBJ2-3|TRBD2|TRBV11-2|NA
CASSALAGRALDTQYF
TGTGCCAGCAGTGCACTAGCCGGGAGGGCCTTAGATACGCAGTATTTT
>TRBJ1-1|NA|TRBV13|NA
CASSARGHQNTEAFF
TGTGCCAGCAGCGCCCGGGGACACCAGAACACTGAAGCTTTCTTT
>TRBJ2-7|NA|TRBV19|once
CASSFGQAGYEQYF
TGTGCCAGTAGTTTCGGTCAAGCCGGCTACGAGCAGTACTTC
>TRBJ1-2|NA|TRBV30|NA
CAWGDGPSTF
TGTGCCTGGGGAGACGGTCCAAGCACCTTC
>TRBJ1-5|TRBD1|TRBV6-4|medium-sized
CASSDGTGGQPQHF
TGTGCCAGCAGTGACGGGACAGGGGGTCAGCCCCAGCATTTT
>TRBJ2-6|NA|TRBV4-2|NA
CASSPEGGSGANVLTF
TGTGCCAGCAGCCCAGAAGGGGGATCTGGGGCCAACGTCCTGACTTTC
>TRBJ2-1|TRBD2|TRBV6-5|NA
CASSFSGRYYNEQFF
TGTGCCAGCAGTTTTAGCGGGAGGTATTACAATGAGCAGTTCTTC
>TRBJ2-3|NA|TRBV27|NA
CASTEQGNQIDTQYF
TGTGCCAGCACAGAACAGGGTAACCAGATCGATACGCAGTATTTT
>TRBJ2-1|NA|TRBV19|NA
CASSTSGRVFYNEQFF
NA
>TRBJ2-7|NA|TRBV5-4|NA
CASSLGQKSIDEQYF
TGTGCCAGCAGCCTAGGACAGAAATCTATCGACGAGCAGTACTTC
>TRBJ1-2|NA|TRBV4-3|NA
CASSLFPFRDYGYTF
TGCGCCAGCAGCCTGTTCCCTTTCAGGGACTATGGCTACACCTTC
>TRBJ2-1|NA|TRBV7-9|NA
CASSPPAGVYNEQFF
TGTGCCAGCAGCCCCCCGGCGGGCGTCTACAATGAGCAGTTCTTC
>TRBJ2-2|NA|TRBV2|few
CASSVPGTFSNTGELFF
TGTGCCAGCAGTGTACCGGGGACATTTTCGAACACCGGGGAGCTGTTTTTT
>TRBJ2-7|TRBD2|TRBV4-3|NA
CASSQDIGTSASYEQYF
TGCGCCAGCAGCCAAGATATTGGGACTAGCGCATCCTACGAGCAGTACTTC
>TRBJ2-5|NA|TRBV7-9|NA
CASSLVLGRKTQYF
TGTGCCAGCAGCTTAGTGCTGGGGCGAAAGACCCAGTACTTC
>TRBJ1-5|NA|TRBV2|once
CASSGHRTSNQPQHF
TGTGCCAGCAGTGGACACAGGACTAGCAATCAGCCCCAGCATTTT
>TRBJ2-7|NA|TRBV5-4|NA
CASSLGPGGYEQYF
TGTGCCAGCAGCTTGGGGCCGGGCGGGTACGAGCAGTACTTC
>TRBJ2-3|TRBD2|TRBV9|NA
CASSVDSGTSTDTQYF
TGTGCCAGCAGCGTAGACAGCGGGACTAGCACAGATACGCAGTATTTT
>TRBJ1-4|NA|TRBV4-1|NA
CASSQVDSLNEKLFF
TGCGCCAGCAGCCAAGTGGACAGCCTTAATGAAAAACTGTTTTTT
>TRBJ1-1|NA|TRBV2|NA
CASSDRGQSRNTEAFF
TGTGCCAGCAGTGACAGGGGCCAAAGCCGGAACACTGAAGCTTTCTTT
>TRBJ2-1|TRBD2|TRBV4-3|NA
CASSQDASGRVYYNEQFF
TGCGCCAGCAGCCAAGATGCCAGCGGGAGGGTATACTACAATGAGCAGTTCTTC
>TRBJ2-2|TRBD2|TRBV6-4|many
CASSSGSTGELFF
TGTGCCAGCAGTAGCGGGAGCACCGGGGAGCTGTTTTTT
>TRBJ2-7|TRBD1|TRBV5-1|NA
CASSLWGGPGGSYEQYF
TGCGCCAGCAGCTTGTGGGGTGGGCCAGGGGGTAGCTACGAGCAGTACTTC
>TRBJ1-1|NA|TRBV5-6|NA
CASSLEVTAGTEAFF
TGTGCCAGCAGCTTGGAGGTGACAGCGGGCACTGAAGCTTTCTTT
>TRBJ2-5|NA|TRBV7-9|NA
CASSFPRGWKTQYF
TGTGCCAGCAGCTTCCCTAGGGGGTGGAAGACCCAGTACTTC
>TRBJ2-3|TRBD2|TRBV13|NA
CASSLFKAGVGDTQYF
TGTGCCAGCAGCTTATTCAAAGCGGGAGTAGGAGATACGCAGTATTTT
>TRBJ2-7|TRBD1|TRBV27|NA
CASRLDRGGSYEQYF
TGTGCCAGCAGACTCGACAGGGGAGGAAGCTACGAGCAGTACTTC
>TRBJ2-2|NA|TRBV5-4|many
CASSSLATNTGELFF
TGTGCCAGCAGCTCGTTAGCTACTAACACCGGGGAGCTGTTTTTT
>TRBJ2-3|TRBD2|TRBV5-6|once
CASSRTSDYGTDTQYF
TGTGCCAGCAGCCGGACTAGCGACTATGGCACAGATACGCAGTATTTT
>TRBJ2-5|TRBD2|TRBV5-1|NA
CASSVSSGTRQETQYF
TGCGCCAGCAGCGTATCTAGCGGGACCCGACAAGAGACCCAGTACTTC
>TRBJ1-5|NA|TRBV19|NA
CASSYYPGDYSNQPQHF
TGTGCCAGTAGTTACTACCCGGGAGACTATAGCAATCAGCCCCAGCATTTT
>TRBJ2-3|NA|TRBV6-1|NA
CASSEVGTSISTDTQYF
TGTGCCAGCAGTGAAGTTGGGACTTCGATCAGCACAGATACGCAGTATTTT
>TRBJ2-7|NA|TRBV2|NA
CASMDSLSYEQYF
TGTGCCAGCATGGACAGTCTCTCCTACGAGCAGTACTTC
>TRBJ2-7|TRBD2|TRBV7-9|NA
CASSSGLARRMGEQYF
TGTGCCAGCAGCTCGGGACTAGCGCGCCGGATGGGCGAGCAGTACTTC
>TRBJ2-1|NA|TRBV4-3|NA
CASSQDHTTPYNEQFF
TGCGCCAGCAGCCAAGATCACACTACTCCCTACAATGAGCAGTTCTTC
>TRBJ2-7|NA|TRBV28|NA
CASSLSSYEQYF
TGTGCCAGCAGCCTTTCCTCCTACGAGCAGTACTTC
>TRBJ1-1|NA|TRBV25-1|NA
CASSVLHRDTEAFF
TGTGCCAGCAGTGTACTACATCGGGACACTGAAGCTTTCTTT
>TRBJ2-7|NA|TRBV19|NA
CASSLIGGVQYF
TGTGCCAGTAGCCTAATTGGTGGTGTGCAGTACTTC
>TRBJ2-5|TRBD2|TRBV27|NA
CASSLFPPGPLGGTSAEIQETQYF
TGTGCCAGCAGTTTATTCCCCCCGGGACCCCTGGGTGGGACTAGCGCCGAAATACAAGAGACCCAGTACTTC
>TRBJ2-7|TRBD2|TRBV28|NA
CASSFPAGFLLTSGSIDEQYF
TGTGCCAGCAGTTTCCCCGCCGGATTTCTCCTGACTAGCGGGAGTATCGACGAGCAGTACTTC
>TRBJ1-2|TRBD1|TRBV7-9|NA
CASSGGDRTYGYTF
TGTGCCAGCAGCGGAGGGGACAGGACCTATGGCTACACCTTC
>TRBJ2-1|TRBD1|TRBV27|NA
CASSYGTGGFGEQFF
TGTGCCAGCAGTTACGGGACAGGGGGCTTCGGTGAGCAGTTCTTC
>TRBJ1-1|NA|TRBV4-1|once
CASSPSRTPNTEAFF
TGCGCCAGCAGTCCCTCCCGGACACCGAACACTGAAGCTTTCTTT
>TRBJ2-3|TRBD2|TRBV6-1|once
CASSENLAGGPDTQYF
TGTGCCAGCAGTGAAAATCTAGCGGGAGGACCGGATACGCAGTATTTT
>TRBJ2-7|NA|TRBV7-9|once
CASSFPQTTSSYEQYF
TGTGCCAGCAGCTTCCCTCAGACTACCAGCTCCTACGAGCAGTACTTC
>TRBJ1-1|TRBD1|TRBV28|NA
CASSLPGGTEAFF
TGTGCCAGCAGTTTACCAGGGGGCACTGAAGCTTTCTTT
>TRBJ1-1|NA|TRBV28|NA
CASSPMTGPTEAFF
TGTGCCAGCAGCCCTATGACAGGACCCACTGAAGCTTTCTTT
>TRBJ2-1|TRBD2|TRBV4-2|NA
CASSQGGSGRYNEQFF
TGTGCCAGCAGCCAAGGGGGTAGCGGGAGATACAATGAGCAGTTCTTC
>TRBJ1-1|NA|TRBV7-2|once
CASSLEKPGQTNTEAFF
TGTGCCAGCAGCTTAGAGAAACCGGGACAAACGAACACTGAAGCTTTCTTT